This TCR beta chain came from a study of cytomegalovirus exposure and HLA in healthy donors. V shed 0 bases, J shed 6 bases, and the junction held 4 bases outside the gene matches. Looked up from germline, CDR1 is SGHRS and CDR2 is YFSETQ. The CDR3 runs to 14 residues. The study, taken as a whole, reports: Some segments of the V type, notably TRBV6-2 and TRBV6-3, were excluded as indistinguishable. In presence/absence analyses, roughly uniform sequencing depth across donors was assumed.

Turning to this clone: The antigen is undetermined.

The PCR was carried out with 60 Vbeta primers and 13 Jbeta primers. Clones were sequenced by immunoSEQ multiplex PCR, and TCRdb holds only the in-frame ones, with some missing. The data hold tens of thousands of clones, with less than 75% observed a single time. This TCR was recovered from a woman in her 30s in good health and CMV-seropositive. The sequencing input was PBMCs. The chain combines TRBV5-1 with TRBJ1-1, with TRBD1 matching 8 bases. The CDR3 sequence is CASSLATGGAEAFF. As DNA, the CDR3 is TGCGCCAGCAGCTTGGCCACAGGGGGAGCTGAAGCTTTCTTT.